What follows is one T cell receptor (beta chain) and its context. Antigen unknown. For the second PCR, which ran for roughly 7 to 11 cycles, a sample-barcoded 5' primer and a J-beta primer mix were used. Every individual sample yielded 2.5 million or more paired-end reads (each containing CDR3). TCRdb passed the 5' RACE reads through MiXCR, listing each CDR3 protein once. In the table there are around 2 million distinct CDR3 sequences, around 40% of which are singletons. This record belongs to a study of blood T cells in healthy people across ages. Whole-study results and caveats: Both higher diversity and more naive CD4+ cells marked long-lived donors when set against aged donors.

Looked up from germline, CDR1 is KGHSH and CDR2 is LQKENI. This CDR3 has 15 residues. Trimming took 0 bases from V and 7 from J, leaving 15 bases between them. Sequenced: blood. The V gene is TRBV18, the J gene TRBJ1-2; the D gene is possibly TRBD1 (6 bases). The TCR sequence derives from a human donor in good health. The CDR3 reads CASSPPAGGPFGYTF. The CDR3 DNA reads TGTGCCAGCTCACCACCGGCGGGGGGGCCCTTTGGCTACACCTTC.